This TCR beta chain stems from a study of shared clonotypes between healthy human individuals. Study-level information: Per-donor plates numbered three CD4 naive, three CD4 memory, two CD8 naive and one CD8 memory.

A note on this clone: Its target is not known.

CDR1 and CDR2 from the germline V gene are SGHRS and YFSETQ. V lost 0 bases and J lost 10, with 16 bases in between. There are 14 residues in the CDR3. Study-level results: Genetic and exposure-history diversity was limited by the few donors. What naive subsets generally showed was a larger estimated richness than memory subsets showed. Despite large depth, sorted-subset datasets appeared incompletely sequenced.

Libraries were prepared by immunoSEQ multiplex PCR; TCRdb keeps only in-frame clonotypes and omits some of them. The sample holds around 1.1 million clones, approximately 80% seen once. This TCR derives from a man between 18 and 29 years old in good health. Some clones in this sample may be carry-over from other donors' samples. The sequencing sample was made of memory CD4+ T cells from PBMCs. Subset in this sample: CD45RA-negative fraction. The chain carries TRBV5-1 and TRBJ1-2, with D possibly matching TRBD1 (5 bases). The chain's CDR3 is CASSLAQGASIYTF. CDR3 coding DNA: TGCGCCAGCAGCTTGGCCCAAGGGGCATCGATCTACACCTTC.